Presented here are 20 T cell receptor beta chains from one specimen sequenced in a study of shared clonotypes between healthy human individuals. Only in-frame clones appear in the TCRdb table, and some are missing; sequencing was by immunoSEQ multiplex PCR. Of 300,000 to 400,000 clones listed, around 67% were seen once; the top ten hold roughly 10%. Sequenced sample: memory CD4+ T cells sorted from blood. Subset given: CD45RA-negative fraction. The receptors stem from a man aged 25 to 40 in good health.

The chain carries TRBV6-1 and TRBJ2-1; D is uncertain. The CDR3 has 14 residues. CDR1 is MNHNS and CDR2 is SASEGT in the germline V gene. With 5 bases removed from V and 8 bases from J, the gap between germline ends came to 16 bases. The CDR3 sequence is CASSSDWSPHEQFF. The CDR3 region has the DNA TGTGCCAGCAGTTCTGACTGGAGCCCTCATGAGCAGTTCTTC.

The chain has TRBV27 and TRBJ2-7, with a tentative D call TRBD1 (5 bases). The CDR3 sequence is 14 residues long. Germline CDR1 is MNHEY and CDR2 is SMNVEV (reference sequence). V lost 7 bases to trimming and J lost 0 bases, with 13 bases between them. The CDR3 nucleotides are TGTGCCAGCAATATTAGGGGTTCCTCCTACGAGCAGTACTTC. This sequence encodes CASNIRGSSYEQYF.

The chain employs TRBV11-2 and TRBJ2-7, with TRBD1 matching over 9 bases. Germline loops: CDR1 SGHAT, CDR2 FQNNGV. With V trimmed by 5 bases and J by 2 bases, 7 bases remained unmatched. This CDR3 is 15 amino acids long. CDR3 sequence reads: CASSPRTGATYEQYF. The CDR3 DNA follows: TGTGCCAGCAGCCCCCGGACAGGGGCTACCTACGAGCAGTACTTC. Combining the CDR3 with reference TRBV11-2 and TRBJ2-7 gives the whole variable domain EAGVAQSPRYKIIEKRQSVAFWCNPISGHATLYWYQQILGQGPKLLIQFQNNGVVDDSQLPKDRFSAERLKGVDSTLKIQPAKLEDSAVYLCASSPRTGATYEQYFGPGTRLTVT.

This chain connects TRBV7-9 to TRBJ1-1, with D uncertain. CDR1 and CDR2 (germline): SEHNR, FQNEAQ (reference sequence). The CDR3 spans 13 residues. V was cut by 3 bases and J by 2 bases, with 7 bases left in between. CDR3: CASSFIDNTEAFF. For the CDR3, the DNA is TGTGCCAGCAGCTTTATAGATAACACTGAAGCTTTCTTT.

This chain joins TRBV5-6 and TRBJ1-4; D uncertain. Trimming shortened V by 4 bases and J by 2 bases, and 0 bases separated the two germline ends. Germline V CDR1 and CDR2: SGHDT, YYEEEE. This CDR3 contains 11 residues. The CDR3 protein is CASSTNEKLFF. The CDR3 DNA reads as TGTGCCAGCAGCACTAATGAAAAACTGTTTTTT.

CDR3 nucleotide sequence: TGTGCCATCACCCCGACTAGCGGGAGGGGGTATGAGCAGTTCTTC. It is translated as CAITPTSGRGYEQFF. V and J are TRBV10-3 and TRBJ2-1; 14 nucleotides align to TRBD2. V lost 7 bases to trimming and J lost 8 bases; unmatched junction nucleotides: 7. The CDR3 spans 15 residues. CDR1 is ENHRY and CDR2 is SYGVKD in the germline V gene.

The genes are TRBV5-1 and TRBJ1-1; D not resolved. The CDR3 is 17 amino acids. The germline CDR1 and CDR2 sequences are SGHRS and YFSETQ. V lost 3 bases, J lost 1 base, and 19 bases lay in between. Here the CDR3 reads CASSSGRGRFGNTEAFF. CDR3 nucleotide sequence: TGCGCCAGCAGCTCTGGGCGAGGGCGCTTCGGGAACACTGAAGCTTTCTTT.

This clone occurred a few times. V gene TRBV19 combines with J gene TRBJ2-7; D remains ambiguous. CDR1 and CDR2 from the germline V gene are LNHDA and SQIVND (reference sequence). The CDR3 is 15 amino acids. V was trimmed by 6 bases and J by 2 bases, leaving 17 bases between them. The CDR3 DNA is TGTGCCAGTAGGAAGAGGCAGGCCCTAACCTACGAGCAGTACTTC. Residues: CASRKRQALTYEQYF.

V gene TRBV13 combines with J gene TRBJ1-5; 10 nucleotides line up with TRBD1. CDR1 is PRHDT and CDR2 is FYEKMQ in the germline V gene (reference sequence). The J segment lost 1 base and the V segment lost 5 bases, leaving 5 bases of the junction unmatched. This CDR3 has 16 residues. CDR3 sequence: CASSQRDRGSNQPQHF. The CDR3 nucleotides read TGTGCCAGCAGCCAAAGGGACAGGGGAAGCAATCAGCCCCAGCATTTT.

The rearrangement uses TRBV18 and TRBJ2-3, with D perhaps matching TRBD1 or TRBD2 (6 bases each). CDR1 and CDR2 from the germline V gene are KGHSH and LQKENI. The CDR3 is made up of 15 amino acids. V gave up 8 bases and J gave up 2 bases, with 17 bases separating them. As DNA, the CDR3 is TGTGCCAGCCTGCGAGAGGGGGGATACACAGATACGCAGTATTTT. It codes for CASLREGGYTDTQYF.

The chain recombines TRBV2 with TRBJ1-4; 10 bases align to TRBD1. The CDR3 covers 14 residues. The germline CDR1 and CDR2 sequences are SNHLY and FYNNEI. V lost 6 bases to trimming and J lost 7 bases; unmatched junction nucleotides: 5. The CDR3 nucleotides read TGTGCCAGCAGGGTTGGGACAGGGGCTGAAAAACTGTTTTTT. It yields the protein CASRVGTGAEKLFF.

The gene calls are TRBV19 and TRBJ1-2; unclear D gene. The CDR3 sequence is 10 residues long. Per germline, CDR1 LNHDA and CDR2 SQIVND (reference sequence). V lost 6 bases and J lost 8, with 7 bases in between. CDR3 sequence (DNA): TGTGCCAGTAGGACCGGGGGCTACACCTTC. Translation gives CASRTGGYTF.

This chain connects TRBV5-1 to TRBJ2-1; the match to TRBD1 covers 9 bases. CDR3 length equals 16 residues. Germline CDR1 and CDR2: SGHRS and YFSETQ. Trimming removed 0 bases from V and 3 bases from J; junction bases left unmatched: 4. The CDR3 region is CASSLAPTGGYNEQFF. For the CDR3, the DNA is TGCGCCAGCAGCTTGGCTCCGACAGGGGGCTACAATGAGCAGTTCTTC.

V usage is TRBV6-5 and J usage is TRBJ2-7; D remains ambiguous. The V gene's germline CDR1 is MNHEY and CDR2 SVGAGI. The V end lost 7 bases, the J end lost 0 bases, and 16 bases lay between the germline ends. The CDR3 extends over 15 amino acids. Written as DNA, the CDR3 is TGTGCCAGCATGACCTTGACGGGCCACTCCTACGAGCAGTACTTC. It is translated as CASMTLTGHSYEQYF.

The J gene is TRBJ2-7, the V gene TRBV13; 8 bases are shared with TRBD1. Trimming removed 5 bases from V and 2 bases from J; junction bases left unmatched: 8. This CDR3 comprises 15 residues. The germline gives CDR1 PRHDT, CDR2 FYEKMQ (reference sequence). CDR3 amino acids: CASSLTKDRAYEQYF. The CDR3 bases are TGTGCCAGCAGCCTGACGAAGGACAGGGCCTACGAGCAGTACTTC. Complete variable domain (other parts from reference TRBV13 and TRBJ2-7): AAGVIQSPRHLIKEKRETATLKCYPIPRHDTVYWYQQGPGQDPQFLISFYEKMQSDKGSIPDRFSAQQFSDYHSELNMSSLELGDSALYFCASSLTKDRAYEQYFGPGTRLTVT.

V usage is TRBV9 and J usage is TRBJ2-2, with D unresolved. Germline assignment: CDR1 SGDLS and CDR2 YYNGEE. The CDR3 extends over 15 amino acids. Trimming shortened V by 0 bases and J by 4 bases, and 10 bases separated the two germline ends. The CDR3 protein is CASSVVSFSTGELFF. The CDR3 DNA sequence: TGTGCCAGCAGCGTAGTCAGTTTCAGCACCGGGGAGCTGTTTTTT.

V usage is TRBV4-3 and J usage is TRBJ2-2; 10 bases fit TRBD2. The CDR3 loop spans 19 amino acids. J was trimmed by 1 base and V by 5 bases; bases with no gene match: 13. CDR1 is LGHNA, CDR2 YSLEER, per germline. The CDR3 bases are TGCGCCAGCAGCGGTGACCGGGCTAGCGGGAGTTGGAACACCGGGGAGCTGTTTTTT. Amino acid sequence: CASSGDRASGSWNTGELFF.

V and J are TRBV5-1 and TRBJ1-3, with 7 nucleotides matching TRBD1. Germline-derived CDR1 and CDR2 are SGHRS and YFSETQ. Trimming at V came to 4 bases and at J to 7 bases, leaving 8 bases not matched to a gene. The CDR3 is 14 amino acids. The CDR3 region has the DNA TGCGCCAGCAGCCCACAGGGGCGGGGGAACACCATATATTTT. Residues: CASSPQGRGNTIYF.

This chain links TRBV2 with TRBJ2-5, with D unresolved. This CDR3 comprises 13 residues. Per the germline V gene, CDR1 is SNHLY and CDR2 is FYNNEI. V was shortened by 1 base and J by 5 bases, with 8 bases between the two germline ends. Here the CDR3 DNA reads TGTGCCAGCAGTGAAGAATGGGCGGAGACCCAGTACTTC. Its translation is CASSEEWAETQYF.

This clone is judged medium-sized. The chain joins TRBV9 to TRBJ2-3; 10 nucleotides line up with TRBD2. The CDR3 is 14 amino acids. Looked up from germline, CDR1 is SGDLS and CDR2 is YYNGEE. V was clipped by 0 bases and J by 9 bases; unmatched bases: 4. The CDR3 sequence is CASSVEGGLATQYF. The CDR3 region has the DNA TGTGCCAGCAGCGTAGAAGGGGGACTAGCGACGCAGTATTTT.